This T cell receptor beta chain was recovered during a study of molecular identifiers for immune sequencing clone quantification. MiXCR, run by TCRdb on the PCR reads, gives a single entry per CDR3 protein. The repertoire holds about 320,000 distinct CDR3 sequences, with around 21% as singletons. This clonotype was detected ten times or more. The CDR3 runs to 13 residues. Germline CDR1 and CDR2: SEHNR and FQNEAQ (reference sequence). V was shortened by 1 base and J by 6 bases, with 9 bases between the two germline ends. The origin of this receptor is a human donor in good health. Some libraries in this study had Jurkat cell RNA spiked in. The chain employs TRBV7-9 and TRBJ1-2; D unclear. Sequenced material: naive CD8+ T cells from blood, with Jurkat cell RNA spiked in. Subset here: FACS-sorted CD8+CD4-CCR7+CD45RA+ naive T cells. For the CDR3, the DNA is TGTGCCAGCAGCTTAGGAGGTATCCATGGCTACACCTTC. It yields the protein CASSLGGIHGYTF.